This T cell receptor (beta chain) was documented in a study of breast tumors, draining lymph nodes, adjacent tissues. CDR3 length equals 15 residues. Trimming pared 2 bases from V and 8 bases from J, leaving 15 bases between. Study-level results: Findings are consistent with lymph node origin and intratumoral expansion of most tumor T cells. Compared with basal-like, luminal-like tumors shared significantly more repertoire with nontumor tissue. Tumors had less TCR diversity than lymph nodes, more than nontumor tissue. Data only fit, rather than demonstrated, lymph node origin of most tumor T cells.

Samples came from axillary lymph nodes draining the breast cancer. TCRdb redid the calling of the multiplex PCR reads with MiXCR, one entry per CDR3 protein. The profile shows about 110,000 distinct CDR3 sequences, 30% of them singletons. The table lists this clonotype with many counts. Its antigen is currently unknown. This TCR came from a female donor with breast cancer. Some clones in this sample may be carry-over from other donors' samples. Sequenced material: axillary lymph node tissue. The rearrangement joins TRBV12-3 or TRBV12-4 to TRBJ1-4; a possible D gene is TRBD1 (6 bases). This chain's CDR3 is CASSLWAGEGEKLFF. In DNA, the CDR3 is TGTGCCAGCAGTTTATGGGCAGGGGAGGGCGAAAAACTGTTTTTT.